This is a list of T cell receptor beta chains from one sample in a study of shared clonotypes between healthy human individuals. Measured with immunoSEQ multiplex PCR; TCRdb has only the in-frame clones, and not every one. Here the sample spans roughly 600,000 clones, 95% to 98% being singletons. The source material was naive CD8+ T cells sorted from blood. The origin of the receptors is a man aged 30 to 45 in good health. CDR3s include the opening cysteine and the closing phenylalanine or tryptophan. D genes are given only for firm matches. Clone size is shown for a subset of rows, as once, few, many or a class of expanded clone.

v_call: TRBV29-1; d_call: TRBD2; cdr3_length: 14; j_call: TRBJ2-1; clone_size: once; cdr3_aa: CSVVGLGPLNEQFF; cdr3_nt: TGCAGCGTTGTGGGACTAGGTCCGCTCAATGAGCAGTTCTTC
v_call: TRBV10-2; d_call: .; cdr3_length: 16; j_call: TRBJ2-7; clone_size: .; cdr3_aa: CASSAPLDKVSYEQYF; cdr3_nt: TGCGCCAGCAGTGCCCCACTCGACAAGGTCTCCTACGAGCAGTACTTC
v_call: TRBV5-1; d_call: TRBD2; cdr3_length: 15; j_call: TRBJ2-7; clone_size: .; cdr3_aa: CASSLVGLEGDEQYF; cdr3_nt: TGCGCCAGCAGCTTGGTGGGACTAGAGGGAGACGAGCAGTACTTC
v_call: TRBV10-1; d_call: TRBD2; cdr3_length: 16; j_call: TRBJ2-1; clone_size: .; cdr3_aa: CASSESLAGAQNEQFF; cdr3_nt: TGCGCCAGCAGTGAGTCTCTAGCGGGAGCACAAAATGAGCAGTTCTTC
v_call: TRBV4-2; d_call: TRBD1; cdr3_length: 13; j_call: TRBJ2-7; clone_size: .; cdr3_aa: CASSTGTDLEQYF; cdr3_nt: TGTGCCAGCAGCACTGGGACAGACCTAGAGCAGTACTTC
v_call: TRBV7-6; d_call: TRBD1; cdr3_length: 13; j_call: TRBJ1-1; clone_size: .; cdr3_aa: CASSRTGSSEAFF; cdr3_nt: TGTGCCAGCAGCCGGACAGGATCCTCTGAAGCTTTCTTT
v_call: TRBV11-2; d_call: .; cdr3_length: 19; j_call: TRBJ2-1; clone_size: .; cdr3_aa: CASSLPLVESRILEAEQFF; cdr3_nt: TGTGCCAGCAGCCTTCCCCTCGTAGAGTCTAGGATTTTGGAGGCTGAGCAGTTCTTC
v_call: TRBV7-2; d_call: .; cdr3_length: 15; j_call: TRBJ2-3; clone_size: .; cdr3_aa: CASSLAGSSTDTQYF; cdr3_nt: TGTGCCAGCAGCTTAGCGGGGTCATCCACAGATACGCAGTATTTT
v_call: TRBV16; d_call: .; cdr3_length: 12; j_call: TRBJ2-3; clone_size: .; cdr3_aa: CASSAVENTQYF; cdr3_nt: TGTGCCAGCAGCGCCGTGGAGAATACGCAGTATTTT
v_call: TRBV6-1; d_call: .; cdr3_length: 14; j_call: TRBJ2-7; clone_size: .; cdr3_aa: CASSEARASYEQYF; cdr3_nt: TGTGCCAGCAGTGAAGCAAGGGCTTCTTACGAGCAGTACTTC
v_call: TRBV5-4; d_call: .; cdr3_length: 15; j_call: TRBJ1-3; clone_size: .; cdr3_aa: CASSLKGGLRNTIYF; cdr3_nt: TGTGCCAGCAGCTTGAAAGGGGGATTAAGAAACACCATATATTTT
v_call: TRBV27; d_call: TRBD2; cdr3_length: 16; j_call: TRBJ2-7; clone_size: .; cdr3_aa: CASSFLPSGRGGEQYF; cdr3_nt: TGTGCCAGCAGTTTTCTCCCTAGCGGGAGGGGAGGCGAGCAGTACTTC
v_call: TRBV5-1; d_call: .; cdr3_length: 16; j_call: TRBJ2-7; clone_size: .; cdr3_aa: CASSLRGGGSQEFGYF; cdr3_nt: TGCGCCAGCAGCTTGAGGGGCGGGGGCAGCCAGGAGTTCGGGTACTTC
v_call: TRBV7-9; d_call: TRBD2; cdr3_length: 14; j_call: TRBJ2-7; clone_size: .; cdr3_aa: CACSSGTSNYEQYF; cdr3_nt: TGTGCCTGCAGTAGTGGGACTAGTAACTACGAGCAGTACTTC
v_call: TRBV6-5; d_call: TRBD1; cdr3_length: 15; j_call: TRBJ1-5; clone_size: .; cdr3_aa: CASNKTGTGNQPQHF; cdr3_nt: TGTGCCAGCAATAAGACAGGGACCGGCAATCAGCCCCAGCATTTT
v_call: TRBV7-9; d_call: TRBD2; cdr3_length: 15; j_call: TRBJ2-7; clone_size: .; cdr3_aa: CASSPGRAGLVEQYF; cdr3_nt: TGTGCCAGCAGCCCCGGGAGGGCAGGGTTGGTCGAGCAGTACTTC
v_call: TRBV19; d_call: .; cdr3_length: 15; j_call: TRBJ1-2; clone_size: .; cdr3_aa: CASQLGSLDDYGYTF; cdr3_nt: TGTGCCAGTCAGCTTGGGAGCTTAGATGACTATGGCTACACCTTC
v_call: TRBV5-8; d_call: .; cdr3_length: 15; j_call: TRBJ1-3; clone_size: .; cdr3_aa: CASSLTGVSGNTIYF; cdr3_nt: TGTGCCAGCAGCTTGACGGGGGTCTCTGGAAACACCATATATTTT
v_call: TRBV5-1; d_call: .; cdr3_length: 17; j_call: TRBJ2-6; clone_size: .; cdr3_aa: CASGRQYDRSGANVLTF; cdr3_nt: TGCGCCAGCGGGAGGCAATATGACCGCTCTGGGGCCAACGTCCTGACTTTC
v_call: TRBV10-3; d_call: TRBD1; cdr3_length: 13; j_call: TRBJ1-5; clone_size: once; cdr3_aa: CASDRGQGQPQHF; cdr3_nt: TGTGCCAGTGACAGGGGACAGGGGCAGCCCCAGCATTTT
v_call: TRBV7-9; d_call: .; cdr3_length: 13; j_call: TRBJ2-3; clone_size: .; cdr3_aa: CASSPVVGDTQYF; cdr3_nt: TGTGCCAGCAGCCCCGTTGTGGGAGATACGCAGTATTTT
v_call: TRBV6-1; d_call: .; cdr3_length: 16; j_call: TRBJ1-3; clone_size: .; cdr3_aa: CASSEAGRDSGNTIYF; cdr3_nt: TGTGCCAGCAGTGAAGCCGGAAGGGACTCTGGAAACACCATATATTTT
v_call: TRBV27; d_call: TRBD2; cdr3_length: 17; j_call: TRBJ2-2; clone_size: .; cdr3_aa: CASSDTGTSGNTGELFF; cdr3_nt: TGTGCCAGCAGTGATACCGGGACTAGCGGGAACACCGGGGAGCTGTTTTTT
v_call: TRBV4-1; d_call: TRBD2; cdr3_length: 16; j_call: TRBJ2-7; clone_size: .; cdr3_aa: CASSQDEGRGPYEQYF; cdr3_nt: TGCGCCAGCAGCCAAGATGAGGGGAGGGGACCCTACGAGCAGTACTTC
v_call: TRBV6-1; d_call: .; cdr3_length: 15; j_call: TRBJ2-5; clone_size: .; cdr3_aa: CASSEKGSSQETQYF; cdr3_nt: TGTGCCAGCAGTGAAAAGGGGTCAAGCCAAGAGACCCAGTACTTC
v_call: TRBV15; d_call: TRBD1; cdr3_length: 15; j_call: TRBJ2-7; clone_size: once; cdr3_aa: CATSGRQGISNEQYF; cdr3_nt: TGTGCCACCAGCGGAAGACAGGGAATAAGCAACGAGCAGTACTTC
v_call: TRBV7-9; d_call: .; cdr3_length: 12; j_call: TRBJ2-1; clone_size: .; cdr3_aa: CASSLGQNEQFF; cdr3_nt: TGTGCCAGCAGCTTAGGTCAGAATGAGCAGTTCTTC
v_call: TRBV25-1; d_call: .; cdr3_length: 13; j_call: TRBJ1-1; clone_size: .; cdr3_aa: CASSVSGYTEAFF; cdr3_nt: TGTGCCAGCAGTGTCTCAGGGTACACTGAAGCTTTCTTT
v_call: TRBV5-1; d_call: .; cdr3_length: 12; j_call: TRBJ2-1; clone_size: .; cdr3_aa: CASSLDYNEQFF; cdr3_nt: TGCGCCAGCAGCTTGGATTATAATGAGCAGTTCTTC
v_call: TRBV15; d_call: TRBD2; cdr3_length: 16; j_call: TRBJ2-3; clone_size: .; cdr3_aa: CATSRLGGANSDTQYF; cdr3_nt: TGTGCCACCAGCAGACTCGGGGGGGCCAATAGTGATACGCAGTATTTT
v_call: TRBV10-3; d_call: TRBD1; cdr3_length: 12; j_call: TRBJ1-1; clone_size: .; cdr3_aa: CAIGDRGTEAFF; cdr3_nt: TGTGCCATCGGCGACAGGGGCACTGAAGCTTTCTTT
v_call: TRBV9; d_call: TRBD1; cdr3_length: 13; j_call: TRBJ2-1; clone_size: .; cdr3_aa: CASRGQVGNEQFF; cdr3_nt: TGTGCCAGCAGGGGACAGGTTGGCAATGAGCAGTTCTTC
v_call: TRBV6-4; d_call: .; cdr3_length: 13; j_call: TRBJ1-1; clone_size: .; cdr3_aa: CASSESTETEAFF; cdr3_nt: TGTGCCAGCAGTGAGTCCACGGAAACTGAAGCTTTCTTT
v_call: TRBV5-1; d_call: TRBD2; cdr3_length: 15; j_call: TRBJ2-1; clone_size: .; cdr3_aa: CASSLGGLAGVEQFF; cdr3_nt: TGCGCCAGCAGCTTGGGTGGACTAGCGGGAGTTGAGCAGTTCTTC
v_call: TRBV6-1; d_call: TRBD2; cdr3_length: 17; j_call: TRBJ2-2; clone_size: .; cdr3_aa: CASSESPTSAYTGELFF; cdr3_nt: TGTGCCAGCAGTGAAAGCCCCACTAGCGCGTACACCGGGGAGCTGTTTTTT
v_call: TRBV27; d_call: .; cdr3_length: 14; j_call: TRBJ2-1; clone_size: once; cdr3_aa: CASSLSGQTNEQFF; cdr3_nt: TGTGCCAGCAGTTTATCTGGGCAGACGAATGAGCAGTTCTTC
v_call: TRBV7-9; d_call: .; cdr3_length: 17; j_call: TRBJ2-2; clone_size: .; cdr3_aa: CASSRGLAGLRGGELFF; cdr3_nt: TGTGCCAGCAGCCGAGGGTTGGCTGGACTTAGAGGCGGGGAGCTGTTTTTT
v_call: TRBV10-3; d_call: .; cdr3_length: 14; j_call: TRBJ2-3; clone_size: .; cdr3_aa: CAVQGERVADTQYF; cdr3_nt: TGTGCCGTACAAGGCGAGCGGGTAGCAGATACGCAGTATTTT
v_call: TRBV27; d_call: .; cdr3_length: 16; j_call: TRBJ1-3; clone_size: .; cdr3_aa: CASSLKWGNTGNTIYF; cdr3_nt: TGTGCCAGCAGTTTAAAATGGGGGAACACTGGAAACACCATATATTTT
v_call: TRBV4-1; d_call: TRBD1; cdr3_length: 12; j_call: TRBJ1-4; clone_size: .; cdr3_aa: CASSQDRVKLFF; cdr3_nt: TGCGCCAGCAGCCAGGACAGGGTAAAACTGTTTTTT
v_call: TRBV9; d_call: .; cdr3_length: 15; j_call: TRBJ1-5; clone_size: .; cdr3_aa: CASSEQGYSNQPQHF; cdr3_nt: TGTGCCAGCAGCGAGCAGGGATATAGCAATCAGCCCCAGCATTTT
v_call: TRBV7-9; d_call: TRBD2; cdr3_length: 14; j_call: TRBJ2-1; clone_size: .; cdr3_aa: CAIRLAGPADEQFF; cdr3_nt: TGTGCCATCCGACTAGCGGGACCGGCGGATGAGCAGTTCTTC
v_call: TRBV2; d_call: .; cdr3_length: 16; j_call: TRBJ2-5; clone_size: .; cdr3_aa: CASRRYGVRLQETQYF; cdr3_nt: TGTGCCAGCAGGCGCTACGGGGTCAGGCTCCAAGAGACCCAGTACTTC
v_call: TRBV7-6; d_call: TRBD1; cdr3_length: 15; j_call: TRBJ1-5; clone_size: .; cdr3_aa: CASSKGQHDNQPQHF; cdr3_nt: TGTGCCAGCAGCAAGGGACAGCATGACAATCAGCCCCAGCATTTT
v_call: TRBV27; d_call: .; cdr3_length: 12; j_call: TRBJ2-1; clone_size: .; cdr3_aa: CASSWVGGEQFF; cdr3_nt: TGTGCCAGCAGTTGGGTCGGCGGTGAGCAGTTCTTC
v_call: TRBV7-2; d_call: .; cdr3_length: 16; j_call: TRBJ2-7; clone_size: .; cdr3_aa: CASSLERHGSSYEQYF; cdr3_nt: TGTGCCAGCAGCTTAGAACGGCACGGCAGCTCCTACGAGCAGTACTTC
v_call: TRBV11-3; d_call: TRBD2; cdr3_length: 16; j_call: TRBJ2-3; clone_size: .; cdr3_aa: CASSPNSGREADTQYF; cdr3_nt: TGTGCCAGCAGCCCAAATAGCGGGAGGGAAGCAGATACGCAGTATTTT
v_call: TRBV6-5; d_call: .; cdr3_length: 15; j_call: TRBJ2-7; clone_size: .; cdr3_aa: CASSSDLLALGEQYF; cdr3_nt: TGTGCCAGCAGTTCGGACTTACTAGCCCTTGGCGAGCAGTACTTC
v_call: TRBV29-1; d_call: TRBD1; cdr3_length: 15; j_call: TRBJ1-1; clone_size: .; cdr3_aa: CSAIRMDRENTEAFF; cdr3_nt: TGCAGCGCAATCCGAATGGACAGGGAGAACACTGAAGCTTTCTTT
v_call: TRBV7-2; d_call: .; cdr3_length: 12; j_call: TRBJ1-4; clone_size: once; cdr3_aa: CASSLYSEKLFF; cdr3_nt: TGTGCCAGCAGCTTATACTCTGAAAAACTGTTTTTT
v_call: TRBV5-1; d_call: TRBD1; cdr3_length: 14; j_call: TRBJ2-1; clone_size: .; cdr3_aa: CASSGTGLTNEQFF; cdr3_nt: TGCGCCAGCAGCGGGACAGGGTTGACCAATGAGCAGTTCTTC
v_call: TRBV27; d_call: .; cdr3_length: 15; j_call: TRBJ1-5; clone_size: .; cdr3_aa: CASSLRNELNQPQHF; cdr3_nt: TGTGCCAGCAGTTTGCGGAACGAACTCAATCAGCCCCAGCATTTT
v_call: TRBV5-4; d_call: TRBD2; cdr3_length: 14; j_call: TRBJ2-7; clone_size: .; cdr3_aa: CASSLLADSYEQYF; cdr3_nt: TGTGCCAGCAGCTTACTAGCGGATAGCTACGAGCAGTACTTC
v_call: TRBV7-9; d_call: .; cdr3_length: 13; j_call: TRBJ1-5; clone_size: .; cdr3_aa: CASEGSSNQPQHF; cdr3_nt: TGTGCCAGCGAAGGTTCAAGCAATCAGCCCCAGCATTTT
v_call: TRBV27; d_call: .; cdr3_length: 15; j_call: TRBJ2-7; clone_size: .; cdr3_aa: CASSLVNRDPYEQYF; cdr3_nt: TGTGCCAGCAGTCTGGTCAACAGGGACCCCTACGAGCAGTACTTC